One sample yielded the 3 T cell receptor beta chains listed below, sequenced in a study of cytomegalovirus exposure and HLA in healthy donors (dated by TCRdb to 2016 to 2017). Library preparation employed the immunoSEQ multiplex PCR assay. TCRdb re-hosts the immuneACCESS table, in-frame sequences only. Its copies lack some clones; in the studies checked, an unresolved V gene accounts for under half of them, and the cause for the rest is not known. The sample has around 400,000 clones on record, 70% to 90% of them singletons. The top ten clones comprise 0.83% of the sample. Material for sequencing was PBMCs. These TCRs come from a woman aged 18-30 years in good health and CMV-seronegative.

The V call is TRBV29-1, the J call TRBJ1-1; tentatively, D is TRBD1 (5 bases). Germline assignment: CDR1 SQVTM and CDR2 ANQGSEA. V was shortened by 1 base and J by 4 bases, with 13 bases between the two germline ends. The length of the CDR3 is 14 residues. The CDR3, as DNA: TGCAGCGTTGAAGGTATAACAAGGGGCACTGAAGCTTTCTTT. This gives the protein CSVEGITRGTEAFF.

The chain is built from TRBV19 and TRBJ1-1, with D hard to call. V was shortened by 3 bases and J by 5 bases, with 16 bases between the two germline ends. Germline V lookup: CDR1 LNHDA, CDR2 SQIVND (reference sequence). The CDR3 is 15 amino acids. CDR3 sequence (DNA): TGTGCCAGTAGTATTAGATTTCCTCCCGGGACTGAAGCTTTCTTT. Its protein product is CASSIRFPPGTEAFF.

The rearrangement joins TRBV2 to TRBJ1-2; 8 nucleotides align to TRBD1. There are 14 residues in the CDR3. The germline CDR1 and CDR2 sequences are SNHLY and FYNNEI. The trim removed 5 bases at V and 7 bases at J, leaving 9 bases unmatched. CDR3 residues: CASSPEAGGIGYTF. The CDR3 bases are TGTGCCAGCAGTCCTGAGGCAGGGGGCATTGGCTACACCTTC. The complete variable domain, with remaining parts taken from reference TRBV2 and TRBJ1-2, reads EPEVTQTPSHQVTQMGQEVILRCVPISNHLYFYWYRQILGQKVEFLVSFYNNEISEKSEIFDDQFSVERPDGSNFTLKIRSTKLEDSAMYFCASSPEAGGIGYTFGSGTRLTVV.